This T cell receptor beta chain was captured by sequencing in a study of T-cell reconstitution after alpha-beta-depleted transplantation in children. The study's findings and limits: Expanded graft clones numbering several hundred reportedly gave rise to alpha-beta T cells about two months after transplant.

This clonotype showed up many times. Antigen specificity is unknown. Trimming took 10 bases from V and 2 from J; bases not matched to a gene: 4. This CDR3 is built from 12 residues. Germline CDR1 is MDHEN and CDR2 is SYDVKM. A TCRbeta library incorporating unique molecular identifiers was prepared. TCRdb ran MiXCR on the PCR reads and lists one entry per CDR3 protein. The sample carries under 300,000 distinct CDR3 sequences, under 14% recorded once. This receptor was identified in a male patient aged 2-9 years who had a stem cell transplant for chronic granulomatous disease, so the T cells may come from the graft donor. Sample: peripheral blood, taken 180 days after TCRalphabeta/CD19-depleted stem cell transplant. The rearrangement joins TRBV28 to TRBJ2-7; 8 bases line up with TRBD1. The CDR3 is CATGTGPYEQYF. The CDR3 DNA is TGTGCCACCGGGACAGGACCCTACGAGCAGTACTTC. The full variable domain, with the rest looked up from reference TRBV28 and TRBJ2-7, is DVKVTQSSRYLVKRTGEKVFLECVQDMDHENMFWYRQDPGLGLRLIYFSYDVKMKEKGDIPEGYSVSREKKERFSLILESASTNQTSMYLCATGTGPYEQYFGPGTRLTVT.